This T cell receptor beta chain is from a study of T cells in Graves' hyperthyroidism and ophthalmopathy. Study-wide results and limits: The model made its ophthalmopathy prediction, and onset followed a median about 6 months later.

RNA transcripts were the template for amplifying TCR beta CDR3 regions. A first-round RT-PCR of the TCR CDR3 used the HTBI primer set. From the multiplex PCR reads, TCRdb called clonotypes with MiXCR, one entry per CDR3 protein. Of roughly 800,000 distinct CDR3 sequences listed, more than 30% are singletons. Exclusions: uncontrolled infection, other autoimmune disease, pregnancy, lactation. Of note for this clonotype: Its specificity is unknown. Compared with germline, one end of the junction differs, possibly owing to a read error.

The CDR3 loop spans 15 amino acids. Germline CDR1 SEHNR, CDR2 FQNEAQ (reference sequence). Input material: blood. The TCR sequence derives from a man aged 18 to 35 with Graves' hyperthyroidism. The chain links TRBV7-9 to TRBJ2-7, with 10 bases that match TRBD1. CDR3: CASSQTGGPSHEQYF. CDR3 coding DNA: TGTGCCAGCAGCCAGACAGGGGGCCCCTCCCACGAGCAGTACTTC. Full variable domain (missing parts from reference TRBV7-9 and TRBJ2-7): DTGVSQNPRHKITKRGQNVTFRCDPISEHNRLYWYRQTLGQGPEFLTYFQNEAQLEKSRLLSDRFSAERPKGSFSTLEIQRTEQGDSAMYLCASSQTGGPSHEQYFGPGTRLTVT.